The rows below give T cell receptor beta chains drawn from one sample of a study of beta chain features in type 1 diabetes. The repertoire was sequenced with immunoSEQ multiplex PCR; TCRdb's copy has only in-frame clones and lacks some. The sample carries hundreds of thousands of clones, roughly 16% recorded once. The specimen was naive CD4+ T cells from blood. The receptors derive from a man between 18 and 29 years old in good health. The CDR3 runs from the conserved cysteine through the conserved F or W. A D gene is named only where the DNA matches it firmly. The size of a clone is reported for some rows only, either as once, few or many, or as a class for expanded clones.

16	TRBV25-1	NA	TRBJ2-1	NA	CASSEGPGRDYNEQFF	TGTGCCAGCAGTGAAGGGCCAGGGCGGGATTACAATGAGCAGTTCTTC
16	TRBV5-1	few	TRBJ1-1	NA	CASSPGSGGIGTEAFF	TGCGCCAGCAGCCCAGGGTCCGGGGGCATAGGCACTGAAGCTTTCTTT
15	TRBV11-2	NA	TRBJ2-7	TRBD2	CASSLIRRGGWEQYF	TGTGCCAGCAGCTTAATTCGGCGGGGGGGCTGGGAGCAGTACTTC
13	TRBV4-2	NA	TRBJ1-1	NA	CASSQEFEEGAFF	TGTGCCAGCAGCCAAGAGTTCGAGGAGGGTGCTTTCTTT
15	TRBV18	NA	TRBJ2-4	NA	CASSPLGVSGNIQYF	TGTGCCAGCTCACCACTCGGGGTATCAGGAAACATTCAGTACTTC
15	TRBV7-7	NA	TRBJ2-3	NA	CASSLDGGPSDTQYF	TGTGCTAGCAGCTTAGACGGGGGGCCCTCAGATACGCAGTATTTT
13	TRBV28	NA	TRBJ2-4	NA	CASSLLWENIQYF	TGTGCCAGCAGTTTACTCTGGGAAAACATTCAGTACTTC
13	TRBV30	NA	TRBJ1-2	NA	CAWRKQGNYGYTF	TGTGCCTGGAGGAAACAGGGAAACTATGGCTACACCTTC
13	TRBV10-3	NA	TRBJ2-3	NA	CAISRDRTDTQYF	TGTGCCATCAGCCGAGACCGCACAGATACGCAGTATTTT
12	TRBV6-6	few	TRBJ2-7	NA	CASSYSRYEQYF	TGTGCCAGCAGTTACTCCCGCTACGAGCAGTACTTC
15	TRBV9	NA	TRBJ2-3	NA	CASSVGGRHTDTQYF	TGTGCCAGCAGCGTAGGGGGACGGCACACGGATACGCAGTATTTT
16	TRBV27	few	TRBJ2-2	NA	CASSSSRQQVSGELFF	TGTGCCAGCAGTTCGTCACGACAGCAAGTGTCCGGGGAGCTGTTTTTT
15	TRBV18	NA	TRBJ1-5	TRBD1	CASSPLGQGEQPQHF	TGTGCCAGCTCACCATTGGGACAGGGGGAACAGCCCCAGCATTTT
16	TRBV7-3	few	TRBJ2-3	TRBD2	CASSPGTRGGTDTQYF	TGTGCCAGCAGCCCCGGGACCCGGGGGGGCACAGATACGCAGTATTTT
13	TRBV4-1	few	TRBJ2-3	TRBD2	CASSLSGRDTQYF	TGCGCCAGCAGCCTTAGCGGGAGGGATACGCAGTATTTT
17	TRBV7-2	few	TRBJ2-3	TRBD1	CASSLGTGRTSTDTQYF	TGTGCCAGCAGCTTGGGGACAGGGCGTACTAGCACAGATACGCAGTATTTT
14	TRBV27	few	TRBJ1-5	NA	CASSATGGNQPQHF	TGTGCCAGCAGTGCAACGGGGGGGAATCAGCCCCAGCATTTT
15	TRBV7-3	NA	TRBJ1-1	TRBD1	CASSGQGTRNTEAFF	TGTGCCAGCAGCGGACAGGGAACCAGAAACACTGAAGCTTTCTTT
13	TRBV6-5	few	TRBJ2-3	TRBD2	CASRLAGADTQYF	TGTGCCAGCAGACTAGCGGGAGCAGATACGCAGTATTTT
16	TRBV7-6	NA	TRBJ2-7	TRBD2	CASSSVLAGGPYEQYF	TGTGCCAGCAGCTCGGTGTTAGCGGGGGGGCCGTACGAGCAGTACTTC
15	TRBV6-5	NA	TRBJ2-5	NA	CASSYWWDTPETQYF	TGTGCCAGCAGTTACTGGTGGGACACCCCAGAGACCCAGTACTTC
11	TRBV20-1	few	TRBJ2-7	NA	CSARDNYEQYF	TGCAGTGCTAGAGACAATTACGAGCAGTACTTC
17	TRBV2	few	TRBJ2-6	TRBD1	CASSASIGGAGANVLTF	TGTGCCAGCAGTGCGAGTATAGGGGGCGCTGGGGCCAACGTCCTGACTTTC
16	TRBV28	NA	TRBJ2-4	TRBD1	CASSKPGQLAKNIQYF	TGTGCCAGCAGTAAACCGGGACAGCTAGCCAAAAACATTCAGTACTTC
14	TRBV6-5	NA	TRBJ2-7	TRBD1	CASSRQGIGYEQYF	TGTGCCAGCAGCAGACAGGGGATCGGATACGAGCAGTACTTC
15	TRBV5-1	NA	TRBJ2-2	NA	CASSSPPSYAGELFF	TGCGCCAGCAGCTCCCCGCCCAGTTACGCCGGGGAGCTGTTTTTT
15	TRBV7-8	few	TRBJ2-1	TRBD2	CASRKTSGRMDEQFF	TGTGCCAGCAGGAAAACTAGCGGGAGGATGGATGAGCAGTTCTTC
14	TRBV4-2	few	TRBJ1-2	TRBD1	CASSQGGDRGGYTF	TGTGCCAGCAGCCAAGGAGGGGACAGGGGCGGCTACACCTTC
11	TRBV20-1	NA	TRBJ2-2	NA	CSASPPGELFF	TGCAGTGCTTCTCCCCCCGGGGAGCTGTTTTTT
15	TRBV9	NA	TRBJ2-3	NA	CASSALGGRLDTQYF	TGTGCCAGCAGCGCCCTCGGGGGTCGCCTTGATACGCAGTATTTT
13	TRBV9	NA	TRBJ2-5	NA	CASSVVGVETQYF	TGTGCCAGCAGCGTAGTAGGAGTAGAGACCCAGTACTTC
13	TRBV5-1	few	TRBJ2-1	TRBD1	CASSLGQGNEQFF	TGCGCCAGCAGCCTGGGACAGGGTAATGAGCAGTTCTTC
15	TRBV7-2	NA	TRBJ2-7	NA	CASSFIPAGNYEQYF	TGTGCCAGCAGCTTTATCCCCGCGGGGAACTACGAGCAGTACTTC
18	TRBV7-9	NA	TRBJ1-5	NA	CASSRAGPEGVSNQPQHF	TGTGCCAGCAGCCGGGCGGGGCCTGAGGGGGTGAGCAATCAGCCCCAGCATTTT
15	TRBV7-2	few	TRBJ2-1	TRBD1	CASSLDRGSHNEQFF	TGTGCCAGCAGCTTGGACAGGGGATCTCACAATGAGCAGTTCTTC
14	TRBV4-2	NA	TRBJ1-2	NA	CASSQEQGAYGYTF	TGTGCCAGCAGCCAAGAGCAGGGCGCCTATGGCTACACCTTC
16	TRBV5-1	few	TRBJ2-7	TRBD2	CASRLTSGYKLYEQYF	TGCGCCAGCAGGCTAACTAGCGGATATAAACTCTACGAGCAGTACTTC
13	TRBV10-3	few	TRBJ1-1	NA	CAISEATQTSPFF	TGTGCCATCAGTGAAGCAACACAAACGTCGCCTTTCTTT
14	TRBV7-2	few	TRBJ1-1	NA	CASSLATGTTEAFF	TGTGCCAGCAGCTTAGCCACAGGGACGACTGAAGCTTTCTTT
15	TRBV7-3	NA	TRBJ1-6	NA	CASSITGQSNSPLHF	TGTGCCAGCAGCATAACCGGACAGTCGAATTCACCCCTCCACTTT
15	TRBV5-4	NA	TRBJ2-5	TRBD1	CASSVLTGVGETQYF	TGTGCCAGCAGCGTATTAACAGGGGTGGGAGAGACCCAGTACTTC
13	TRBV7-3	NA	TRBJ1-4	NA	CASSSATGEKLFF	TGTGCCAGCAGCTCGGCTACAGGGGAAAAACTGTTTTTT
16	TRBV5-1	NA	TRBJ2-2	NA	CASSLERGANTGELFF	TGCGCCAGCAGCTTGGAACGGGGCGCGAACACCGGGGAGCTGTTTTTT
13	TRBV29-1	NA	TRBJ2-3	NA	CSVSRGRADTQYF	TGCAGCGTTAGTAGGGGGAGGGCAGATACGCAGTATTTT
15	TRBV30	NA	TRBJ2-6	TRBD1	CAGRDRGRGANVLTF	TGTGCCGGCCGGGACAGGGGTCGTGGGGCCAACGTCCTGACTTTC
13	TRBV11-2	few	TRBJ2-5	NA	CASSPGLQETQYF	TGTGCCAGCAGCCCAGGGCTCCAAGAGACCCAGTACTTC
16	TRBV7-2	NA	TRBJ1-2	TRBD1	CASSLVPLRQGGGYTF	TGTGCCAGCAGCTTAGTGCCCCTCCGACAGGGGGGTGGCTACACCTTC
15	TRBV7-9	NA	TRBJ2-5	TRBD1	CASRDYRGLSETQYF	TGTGCCAGCAGGGATTACAGGGGTCTCTCAGAGACCCAGTACTTC
12	TRBV5-1	NA	TRBJ1-6	NA	CASSLHESPLHF	TGCGCCAGCAGCTTGCATGAGTCACCCCTCCACTTT
16	TRBV27	NA	TRBJ1-2	TRBD1	CASRRTQTGGRGGYTF	TGTGCCAGCAGGCGTACTCAGACAGGGGGCAGGGGTGGCTACACCTTC
13	TRBV6-6	NA	TRBJ2-7	NA	CASCGRNSYEQYF	TGTGCCAGCTGTGGACGGAATTCCTACGAGCAGTACTTC
13	TRBV29-1	NA	TRBJ1-3	TRBD1	CSANRGSGNTIYF	TGCAGCGCTAACAGGGGGTCCGGAAACACCATATATTTT
15	TRBV7-3	NA	TRBJ1-2	NA	CASSPPGRTNYGYTF	TGTGCCAGCAGCCCACCGGGACGGACCAACTATGGCTACACCTTC
16	TRBV12-5	NA	TRBJ1-2	TRBD1	CASGIRQGRTNYGYTF	TGTGCTAGTGGTATCCGACAGGGTCGGACTAACTATGGCTACACCTTC
13	TRBV7-2	NA	TRBJ2-3	NA	CASSLGGPDTQYF	TGTGCCAGCAGCTTAGGAGGCCCAGATACGCAGTATTTT